These 3 T cell receptor beta chains originate from one sample sequenced in a study of blood T cell repertoires in COVID-19. Repertoires were generated with immunoSEQ multiplex PCR, while TCRdb's copy carries only in-frame clones and drops some. The sample lists around 300,000 clones, around 87% occurring once. The specimen sequenced was PBMCs or T cells enriched from blood (not recorded which). All receptors derive from a woman between 18 and 29 years old who had recovered from COVID-19.

This sequence joins TRBV30 and TRBJ2-6; D unresolved. Germline lookup yields CDR1 GTSNPN and CDR2 SVGIG (reference sequence). Trimming cost V 8 bases and J 0 bases, with 17 bases left between them. This CDR3 has 16 residues. CDR3 loop: CAPTHAPRSGANVLTF. The CDR3 coding sequence is TGTGCCCCCACTCACGCCCCGCGCTCTGGGGCCAACGTCCTGACTTTC.

The chain joins TRBV14 to TRBJ1-1; a possible D gene is TRBD1 (5 bases). V dropped 4 bases and J dropped 4 bases, with 13 bases sitting between them. Per the germline V gene, CDR1 is SGHDN and CDR2 is FVKESK. The CDR3 loop spans 14 amino acids. CDR3 nucleotides: TGTGCCAGCAGCCTCCAGGGTGGCAGCACTGAAGCTTTCTTT. Residues: CASSLQGGSTEAFF.

The chain uses TRBV2 and TRBJ2-1; 11 bases agree with TRBD2. The trim removed 7 bases at V and 4 bases at J, leaving 9 bases unmatched. Germline CDR1 reads SNHLY; CDR2 reads FYNNEI. CDR3 size: 16 residues. The CDR3: CASNGLAGGPYNEQFF. As DNA, the CDR3 is TGTGCCAGCAATGGGCTAGCGGGGGGACCATACAATGAGCAGTTCTTC.